The text below deals with one T cell receptor (beta chain). Method: immunoSEQ multiplex PCR; TCRdb's copy keeps in-frame clones and lacks some. Here the sample spans approximately 150,000 clones, over 80% being singletons. CDR3 length: 13 amino acids. The germline V gene has CDR1 SEHNR and CDR2 FQNEAQ (reference sequence). Deletions cut 0 bases from V and 2 bases from J, with 4 bases between. This entry belongs to a study of blood T cell repertoires in COVID-19. The TCR originated in a middle-aged woman who had recovered from COVID-19. This chain joins TRBV7-9 and TRBJ1-2, with D unclear. Sequenced material: PBMCs or T cells enriched from blood (not recorded which). The CDR3 is CASSLAGNYGYTF. The CDR3 DNA is TGTGCCAGCAGCTTAGCCGGGAACTATGGCTACACCTTC.